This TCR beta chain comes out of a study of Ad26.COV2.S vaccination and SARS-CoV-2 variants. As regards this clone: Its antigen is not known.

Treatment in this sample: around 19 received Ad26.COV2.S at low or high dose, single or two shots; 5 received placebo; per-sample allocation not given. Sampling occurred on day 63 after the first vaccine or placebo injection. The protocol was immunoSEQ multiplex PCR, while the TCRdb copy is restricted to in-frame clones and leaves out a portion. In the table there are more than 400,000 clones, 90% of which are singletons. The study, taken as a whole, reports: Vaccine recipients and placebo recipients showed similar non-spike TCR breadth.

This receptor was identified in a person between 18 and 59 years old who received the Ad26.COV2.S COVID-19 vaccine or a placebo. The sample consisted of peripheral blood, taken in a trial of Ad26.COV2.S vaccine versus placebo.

DNA of the CDR3: TGTGCCACCAGCACGGGACTAGCGGAAATCGAGCAGTACTTC. Amino acids: CATSTGLAEIEQYF. The chain recombines TRBV15 with TRBJ2-7, with 11 nucleotides matching TRBD2. The ends lost 4 bases at V and 6 bases at J; junction bases unmatched: 5. This CDR3 comprises 14 residues. CDR1 and CDR2 (germline): LNHNV, YYDKDF (reference sequence). The full variable domain, rest sourced from reference TRBV15 and TRBJ2-7, is DAMVIQNPRYQVTQFGKPVTLSCSQTLNHNVMYWYQQKSSQAPKLLFHYYDKDFNNEADTPDNFQSRRPNTSFCFLDIRSPGLGDTAMYLCATSTGLAEIEQYFGPGTRLTVT.